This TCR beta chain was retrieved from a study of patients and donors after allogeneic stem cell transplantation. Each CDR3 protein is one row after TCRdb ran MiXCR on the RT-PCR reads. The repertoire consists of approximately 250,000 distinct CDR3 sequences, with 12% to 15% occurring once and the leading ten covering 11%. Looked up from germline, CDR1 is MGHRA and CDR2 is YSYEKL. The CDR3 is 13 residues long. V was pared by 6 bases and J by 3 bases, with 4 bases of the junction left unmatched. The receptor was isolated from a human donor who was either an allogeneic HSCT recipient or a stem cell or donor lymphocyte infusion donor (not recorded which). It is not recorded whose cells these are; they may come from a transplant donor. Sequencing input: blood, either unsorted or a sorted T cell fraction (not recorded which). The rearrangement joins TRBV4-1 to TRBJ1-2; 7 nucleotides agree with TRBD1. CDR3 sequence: CASRRTGHYGYTF. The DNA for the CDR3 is TGCGCCAGCAGGCGGACAGGCCACTATGGCTACACCTTC.